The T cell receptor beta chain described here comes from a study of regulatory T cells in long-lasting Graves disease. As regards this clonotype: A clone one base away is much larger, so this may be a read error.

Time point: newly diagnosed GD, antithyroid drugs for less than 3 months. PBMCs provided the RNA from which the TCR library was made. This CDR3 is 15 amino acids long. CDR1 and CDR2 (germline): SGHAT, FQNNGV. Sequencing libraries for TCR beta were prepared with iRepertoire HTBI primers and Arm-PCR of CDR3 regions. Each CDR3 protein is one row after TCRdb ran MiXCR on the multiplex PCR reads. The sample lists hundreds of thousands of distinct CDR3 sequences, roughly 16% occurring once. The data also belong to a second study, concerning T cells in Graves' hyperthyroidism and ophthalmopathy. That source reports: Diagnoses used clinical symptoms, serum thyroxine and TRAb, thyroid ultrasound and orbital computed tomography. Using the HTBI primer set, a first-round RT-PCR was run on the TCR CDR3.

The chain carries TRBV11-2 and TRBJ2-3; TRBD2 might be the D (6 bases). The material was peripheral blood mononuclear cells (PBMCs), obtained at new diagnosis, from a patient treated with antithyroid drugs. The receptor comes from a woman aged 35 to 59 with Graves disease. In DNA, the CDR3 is TGTGCCATCAGCCCCCGGGCAGGGCGGGGAGATACGCAGTATTTT. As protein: CAISPRAGRGDTQYF.